A single sample gave rise to the 14 T cell receptor beta chains below, sequenced in a study of early T cells in non-severe SARS-CoV-2 infection. MiXCR was run by TCRdb on the 5' RACE reads, yielding one entry per CDR3 protein. This repertoire shows tens of thousands of distinct CDR3 sequences, about 4% found once; its top ten account for 9% to 12%. Source material: whole blood. All receptors come from an adult who was a healthcare worker with PCR-confirmed SARS-CoV-2 infection or an uninfected control (not recorded which).

The chain recombines TRBV29-1 with TRBJ2-5; a possible D gene is TRBD2 (5 bases). The germline V gene has CDR1 SQVTM and CDR2 ANQGSEA. Trimming removed 2 bases at V and 2 bases at J, with 6 bases between. The CDR3 has 12 residues. The CDR3 protein is CSVESGQETQYF. The DNA of the CDR3 is TGCAGCGTTGAATCGGGGCAAGAGACCCAGTACTTC.

This clonotype turned up a few times. The J gene is TRBJ2-2, the V gene TRBV7-2, with TRBD2 identical over 9 bases. The CDR3 is made up of 15 amino acids. The V and J ends lost 1 base and 5 bases, in that order; junction bases with no gene match: 2. Germline loops: CDR1 SGHTA, CDR2 FQGNSA. This CDR3 reads CASSLGLAGTGELFF. CDR3 nucleotides: TGTGCCAGCAGCTTAGGCCTAGCGGGGACCGGGGAGCTGTTTTTT.

The chain couples TRBV12-3 or TRBV12-4 to TRBJ2-3, with 7 bases that match TRBD1. V lost 1 base, J lost 3 bases, and 4 bases stayed unmatched. The CDR3 length is 15 residues. The CDR3 here is CASSLGGGATDTQYF. The CDR3 DNA reads as TGTGCCAGCAGTTTAGGAGGGGGCGCGACAGATACGCAGTATTTT.

This clonotype showed up many times. The chain has TRBV29-1 and TRBJ2-7; 11 positions agree with TRBD1. V was clipped by 5 bases and J by 4 bases; unmatched bases: 4. This CDR3 has 13 amino acids. Germline assignment: CDR1 SQVTM and CDR2 ANQGSEA. For the CDR3, the DNA is TGCAGCGTTAGGACAGGGGGCATATACGAGCAGTACTTC. Translated, it gives CSVRTGGIYEQYF.

Many counts were recorded for this clonotype. The CDR3 nucleotides read TGTGCCAGCAGCGATTGGGGGAGGAGGAACTATGGCTACACCTTC. Translated: CASSDWGRRNYGYTF. The chain carries TRBV5-6 and TRBJ1-2, with D possibly TRBD1 on 5 matching bases. CDR3 length equals 15 residues. V was clipped by 4 bases and J by 2 bases, with 15 bases between them. Germline lookup yields CDR1 SGHDT and CDR2 YYEEEE.

Remarks on this clonotype: A much larger clone sits a single nucleotide away, making a read error possible. The chain links TRBV6-1 to TRBJ2-1; the D call may be TRBD1 or TRBD2 (5 bases each). The CDR3 spans 15 residues. CDR1 and CDR2 (germline): MNHNS, SASEGT. The CDR3 region has the DNA TGTACCAGCAGTGAACAGGACCGGGGATCCGGGGAGCAGTTCTTC. It codes for CTSSEQDRGSGEQFF.

This clonotype was picked up many times. V and J are TRBV19 and TRBJ2-1, with 8 positions matching TRBD2. V shed 8 bases, J shed 10 bases, and the junction held 13 bases outside the gene matches. The CDR3 length is 14 residues. Per germline, CDR1 LNHDA and CDR2 SQIVND (reference sequence). The CDR3 DNA follows: TGTGCCAGTGGAACTAGCGGACGAGCGGGCGAGCAGTTCTTC. Translating gives CASGTSGRAGEQFF.

This clonotype showed up many times. The V call is TRBV7-9, the J call TRBJ1-1; D possibly corresponds to TRBD1 (6 bases). Trimming removed 8 bases at V and 6 bases at J, with 31 bases between. This CDR3 is 18 amino acids long. Per germline, CDR1 SEHNR and CDR2 FQNEAQ (reference sequence). CDR3 DNA sequence: TGTGCCAGCCTCGAACAGGGAAGGAAAGGCGAACGAGGGGCTGAAGCTTTCTTT. Translating it yields CASLEQGRKGERGAEAFF. The whole variable domain, filled in from reference TRBV7-9 and TRBJ1-1, reads DTGVSQNPRHKITKRGQNVTFRCDPISEHNRLYWYRQTLGQGPEFLTYFQNEAQLEKSRLLSDRFSAERPKGSFSTLEIQRTEQGDSAMYLCASLEQGRKGERGAEAFFGQGTRLTVV.

This clonotype was seen ten or more times. The chain couples TRBV11-2 to TRBJ2-1; D gene unclear. The length of the CDR3 is 12 residues. Germline loops: CDR1 SGHAT, CDR2 FQNNGV. Deletions cut 5 bases from V and 7 bases from J, with 9 bases between. The CDR3 DNA follows: TGTGCCAGCAGCCGGACCAGGAATGAGCAGTTCTTC. This encodes CASSRTRNEQFF.

This clonotype showed up many times. The J gene is TRBJ2-5, the V gene TRBV7-9; the match to TRBD1 covers 7 bases. Trimming removed 1 base from V and 4 bases from J; junction bases left unmatched: 3. The CDR3 loop spans 14 amino acids. Germline lookup yields CDR1 SEHNR and CDR2 FQNEAQ (reference sequence). The CDR3 is CASSLGGGPETQYF. The CDR3, as DNA: TGTGCCAGCAGCTTAGGAGGGGGCCCAGAGACCCAGTACTTC.

The chain combines TRBV20-1 with TRBJ1-6; 8 bases map to TRBD1. The CDR3 has 14 residues. Unmatched junction bases numbered 8, after V lost 6 bases and J lost 7 bases. Germline CDR1 DFQATT, CDR2 SNEGSKA (reference sequence). This CDR3 is CSAPPRQGNSPLHF. The DNA of the CDR3 is TGCAGTGCCCCCCCGAGACAGGGGAATTCACCCCTCCACTTT.

J is TRBJ2-3 and V is TRBV29-1; D not resolved. CDR3 length: 11 residues. Germline V gene lookup returns CDR1 SQVTM and CDR2 ANQGSEA. V lost 5 bases and J 5 bases, leaving 8 bases between the germline ends. The chain's CDR3 is CSVNSVDTQYF. CDR3 DNA: TGCAGCGTTAATTCAGTAGATACGCAGTATTTT.

Note on this clonotype: Sequence at one end of the junction differs from germline and may be a read error. The J gene is TRBJ2-4, the V gene TRBV5-1, with D possibly matching TRBD1 (5 bases). Germline CDR1 and CDR2: SGHRS and YFSETQ. The CDR3 totals 14 residues. CDR3 nucleotides: TGCGCCAGCAGCGTAGAGACAGCCAAAGACATTCAGTACTTC. It specifies CASSVETAKDIQYF.

This clonotype was counted ten times or more. CDR3 DNA sequence: TGTGCAAGTCGCTTGCTCGGGACAGGGGGCAATCAGCCCCAGCATTTT. Translation: CASRLLGTGGNQPQHF. V is TRBV12-2 and J is TRBJ1-5; the D call in the table, TRBD1, was not verified against the DNA. TRBV12-2 is assigned pseudogene status. The CDR3 runs 16 residues.